This TCR beta chain is drawn from a study of cytomegalovirus exposure and HLA in healthy donors. The study's findings and limits: Cytomegalovirus association was listed for about 150 TCR beta chains. Donors belonging to an Asian-associated ancestry cluster reportedly showed fewer N-insertions in productive TCRs than the approximately 640-donor mean, according to what a later analysis found. What TCR beta sequences reportedly achieved was accurate prediction of HLA-A and HLA-B alleles in most subjects. Rarity marked most TCR sequences, yet some public TCRs occurred in many donors.

Only a few counts were recorded for this clone. Its target is not known. The study ran its PCR with 60 Vbeta and 13 Jbeta primers. Assay: immunoSEQ multiplex PCR; the TCRdb copy retains only in-frame clones and omits some. The sample has 150,000 or so clones, roughly 10% seen once. The CDR3 is 15 amino acids. J was trimmed by 5 bases and V by 4 bases; bases with no gene match: 9. Germline V gene sequence: CDR1 SGHTS, CDR2 YDEGEE. This clonotype was sampled from a man aged 45-65 years in good health and CMV-seronegative. Material: PBMCs. This sequence joins TRBV5-8 and TRBJ2-3; 8 nucleotides agree with TRBD2. The chain's CDR3 is CASSPGGAMGDTQYF. In DNA, the CDR3 is TGTGCCAGCAGCCCCGGGGGGGCCATGGGAGATACGCAGTATTTT.